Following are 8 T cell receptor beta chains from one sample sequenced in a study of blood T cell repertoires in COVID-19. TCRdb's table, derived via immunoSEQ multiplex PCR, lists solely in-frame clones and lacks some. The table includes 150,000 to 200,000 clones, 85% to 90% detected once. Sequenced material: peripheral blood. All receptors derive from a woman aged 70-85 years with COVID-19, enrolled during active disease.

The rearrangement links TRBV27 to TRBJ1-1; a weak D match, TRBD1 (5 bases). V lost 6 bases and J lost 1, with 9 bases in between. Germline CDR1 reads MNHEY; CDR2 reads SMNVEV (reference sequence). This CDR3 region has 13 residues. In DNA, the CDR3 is TGTGCCAGCAGACTTCAGGGGAACACTGAAGCTTTCTTT. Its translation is CASRLQGNTEAFF.

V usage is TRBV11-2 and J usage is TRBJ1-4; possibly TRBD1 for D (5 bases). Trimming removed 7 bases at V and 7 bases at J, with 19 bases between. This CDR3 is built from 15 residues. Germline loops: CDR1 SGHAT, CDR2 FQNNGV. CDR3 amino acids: CASNPGGRSGEKLFF. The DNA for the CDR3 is TGTGCCAGCAACCCGGGGGGGAGGTCGGGTGAAAAACTGTTTTTT.

CDR3 amino acids: CSAGGGTEQFF. The CDR3 DNA follows: TGCAGTGCTGGGGGGGGGACTGAGCAGTTCTTC. The chain has TRBV20-1 and TRBJ2-1; 7 nucleotides match TRBD2. The germline gives CDR1 DFQATT, CDR2 SNEGSKA (reference sequence). V trimming: 5 bases; J trimming: 9 bases; junction bases outside the gene matches: 4. There are 11 residues in the CDR3.

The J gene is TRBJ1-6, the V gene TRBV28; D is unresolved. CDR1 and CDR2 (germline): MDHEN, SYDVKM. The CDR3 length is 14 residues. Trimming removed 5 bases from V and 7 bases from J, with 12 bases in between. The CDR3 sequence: CASSPIRSNSPLHF. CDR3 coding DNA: TGTGCCAGCAGTCCGATCCGGTCCAATTCACCCCTCCACTTT.

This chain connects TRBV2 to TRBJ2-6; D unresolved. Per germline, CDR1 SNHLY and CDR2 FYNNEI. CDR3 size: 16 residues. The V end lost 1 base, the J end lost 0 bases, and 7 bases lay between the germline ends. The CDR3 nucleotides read TGTGCCAGCAGTGAAGTGACGGGCTCTGGGGCCAACGTCCTGACTTTC. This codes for CASSEVTGSGANVLTF.

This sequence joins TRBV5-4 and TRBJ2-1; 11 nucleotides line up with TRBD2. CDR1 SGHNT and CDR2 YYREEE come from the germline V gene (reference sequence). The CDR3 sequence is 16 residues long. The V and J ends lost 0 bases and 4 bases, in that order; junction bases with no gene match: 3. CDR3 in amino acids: CASSLGASGGYNEQFF. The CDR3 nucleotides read TGTGCCAGCAGCTTGGGCGCTAGCGGGGGGTACAATGAGCAGTTCTTC.

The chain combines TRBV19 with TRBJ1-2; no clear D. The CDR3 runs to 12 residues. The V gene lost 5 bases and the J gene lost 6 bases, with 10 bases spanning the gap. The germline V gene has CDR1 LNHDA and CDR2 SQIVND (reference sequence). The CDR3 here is CASSEGQHGYTF. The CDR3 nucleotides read TGTGCCAGTAGTGAGGGCCAGCATGGCTACACCTTC.

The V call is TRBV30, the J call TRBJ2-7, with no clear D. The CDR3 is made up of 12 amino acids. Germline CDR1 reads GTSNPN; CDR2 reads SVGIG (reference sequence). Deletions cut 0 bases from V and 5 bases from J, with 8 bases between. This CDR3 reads CAWSVVSDEQYF. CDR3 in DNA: TGTGCCTGGAGTGTAGTGTCAGACGAGCAGTACTTC.